This TCR beta chain was sequenced for a study of CD8 T cell repertoires and HIV-1 epitope variants. Comments on this clone: What it binds is unknown.

This table comes from immunoSEQ multiplex PCR, and its TCRdb copy is limited to in-frame clones, with some not included. This sample has around 4,100 clones, with about 64% found just once. Germline CDR1 and CDR2: MNHEY and SVGAGI. Trimming at V came to 5 bases and at J to 4 bases, leaving 6 bases not matched to a gene. The length of the CDR3 is 14 residues. Specimen: cultured CD8+ T cells derived from PBMCs. The sequence was collected from a male donor with HIV. The chain uses TRBV6-5 and TRBJ2-5; 8 nucleotides match TRBD1. The CDR3 bases are TGTGCCAGCAGTAATACAGGGGGGCGAGAGACCCAGTACTTC. This encodes CASSNTGGRETQYF.